This T cell receptor beta chain was sequenced in a study of shared clonotypes between healthy human individuals. Looking at the study overall: Per donor, CD8 memory used one plate, CD8 naive used two, CD4 memory used three and CD4 naive used three. Study-wide points: Between a few donors, naive CD4 clonotypes were shared at a level of about 5%.

Cells designated naive CD8 were CD45RO-negative and were positively selected for CCR7, with terminally differentiated effector memory CD45RA+ cells excluded. Repertoires were generated with immunoSEQ multiplex PCR, while TCRdb's copy carries only in-frame clones and drops some. Of roughly 2.1 million clones in the sample, about 92% are singletons; the top ten hold 1.5% to 2%. The CDR3 sequence is 15 residues long. CDR1 and CDR2 (germline): MNHEY, SMNVEV (reference sequence). Trimming stripped 4 bases from V and 5 bases from J, with 14 bases between. Remarks on this clone: Its antigen is undetermined.

The chain links TRBV27 to TRBJ2-2; D not resolved. The clonotype comes from a man in his late teens or twenties in good health. Some clones in this sample may be carry-over from other donors' samples. The sample comprised naive CD8+ T cells from PBMCs. The DNA of the CDR3 is TGTGCCAGCAGTTCCTCCCTTACTTATACCGGGGAGCTGTTTTTT. Its translation: CASSSSLTYTGELFF.